This T cell receptor beta chain was profiled in a study of monozygotic twins with inflammatory bowel disease. About this clonotype: Antigen unknown.

UMIs bearing a 6-nucleotide sample barcode were added through template switching. Two nested PCRs, run for approximately 16 and 9 cycles, were applied to TCRalpha and TCRbeta cDNA. Each CDR3 protein gets one entry in TCRdb, which reprocessed the 5' RACE reads and gives no DNA. The specimen's table records about 420,000 distinct CDR3 sequences. Collection yielded 2 to 2.5 ml of blood per donor. Study-level results: In patient repertoires, differing immunosuppressive treatments may have added some variability.

There are 14 residues in the CDR3. Germline V lookup: CDR1 SSHAT, CDR2 FNYEAQ (reference sequence). Sequenced sample: blood. This rearrangement joins TRBV7-7 to TRBJ2-2; TCRdb names TRBD1, which stays unverified in the absence of DNA. The TCR comes from a human donor with ulcerative colitis or Crohn's disease, or a healthy co-twin of an affected twin (not recorded which). CDR3 sequence: CASSPHGGTGELFF.